The sequence of this TCR beta chain was determined in a study of blood T cells in healthy people across ages. Study-wide results and caveats: Estimates drawn from one million T cells were deemed to understate diversity.

About this clonotype: The antigen is undetermined.

Per-sample yields of isolated PBMCs were at least 6.5 million. This CDR3 has 15 residues. CDR1 SGHKS and CDR2 YYEKEE come from the germline V gene (reference sequence). Primers used in a second PCR of about 6 to 11 cycles were a sample-barcoded 5' primer and a J-beta primer mix. Using its own MiXCR run on the 5' RACE reads, TCRdb lists one record per CDR3 protein. The repertoire holds about 800,000 distinct CDR3 sequences, with 58% as singletons. This clonotype was obtained from a man younger than 45 in good health. Sequencing was carried out using blood. V is TRBV5-5 and J is TRBJ2-4, with TRBD1 matching 9 bases. The end of the DNA fits TRBJ2-7 better, so the J call may be wrong. The CDR3 region has the DNA TGTGCCAGCAGCTTCGGACCGGGACAGGGCTACGAGCAGTACTTC. Its protein product is CASSFGPGQGYEQYF.